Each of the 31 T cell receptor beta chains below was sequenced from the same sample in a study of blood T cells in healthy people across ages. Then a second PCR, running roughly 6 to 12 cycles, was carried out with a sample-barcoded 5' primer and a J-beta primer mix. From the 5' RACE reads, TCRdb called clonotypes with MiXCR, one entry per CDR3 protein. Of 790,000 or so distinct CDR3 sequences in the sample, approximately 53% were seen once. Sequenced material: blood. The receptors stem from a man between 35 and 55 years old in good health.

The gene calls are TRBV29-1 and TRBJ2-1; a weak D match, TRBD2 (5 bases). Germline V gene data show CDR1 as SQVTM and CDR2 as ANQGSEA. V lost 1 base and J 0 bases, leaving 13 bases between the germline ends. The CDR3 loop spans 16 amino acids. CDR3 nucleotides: TGCAGCGTTGAAGGACTAAGCGGCGCCTCCTACAATGAGCAGTTCTTC. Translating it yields CSVEGLSGASYNEQFF.

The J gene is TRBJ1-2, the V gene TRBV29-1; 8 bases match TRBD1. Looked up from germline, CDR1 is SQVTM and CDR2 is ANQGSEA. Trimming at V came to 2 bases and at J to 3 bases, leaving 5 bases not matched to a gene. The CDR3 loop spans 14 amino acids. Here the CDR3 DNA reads TGCAGCGTTGAAAGGGCAGGGGGCTACTATGGCTACACCTTC. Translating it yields CSVERAGGYYGYTF.

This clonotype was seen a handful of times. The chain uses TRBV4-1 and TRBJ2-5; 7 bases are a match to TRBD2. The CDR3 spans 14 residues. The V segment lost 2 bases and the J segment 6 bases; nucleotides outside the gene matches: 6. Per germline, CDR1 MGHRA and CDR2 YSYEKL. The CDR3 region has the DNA TGCGCCAGCAGCCAACTAGCGGAGGTCAAGACCCAGTACTTC. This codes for CASSQLAEVKTQYF.

Here the CDR3 reads CASSLERGPVQYF. The CDR3 DNA is TGTGCCAGCAGCTTGGAGCGGGGACCCGTTCAGTACTTC. This chain connects TRBV5-6 to TRBJ2-4, with 7 bases matching TRBD2. The ends lost 0 bases at V and 11 bases at J; junction bases unmatched: 5. The CDR3 has 13 residues. Germline V lookup: CDR1 SGHDT, CDR2 YYEEEE.

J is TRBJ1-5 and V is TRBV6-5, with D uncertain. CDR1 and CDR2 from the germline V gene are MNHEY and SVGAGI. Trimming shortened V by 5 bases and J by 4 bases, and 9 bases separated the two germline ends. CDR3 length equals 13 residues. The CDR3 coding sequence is TGTGCCAGCAGTCGCGAACAGAATCAGCCCCAGCATTTT. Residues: CASSREQNQPQHF.

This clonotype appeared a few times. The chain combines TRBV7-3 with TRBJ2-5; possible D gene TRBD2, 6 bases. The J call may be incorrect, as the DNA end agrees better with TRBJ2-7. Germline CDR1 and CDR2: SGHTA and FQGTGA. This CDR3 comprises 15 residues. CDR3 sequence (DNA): TGTGCCAGCAGCTCATCCGGGACGGGACTGACCGAGCAGTACTTC. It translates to CASSSSGTGLTEQYF.

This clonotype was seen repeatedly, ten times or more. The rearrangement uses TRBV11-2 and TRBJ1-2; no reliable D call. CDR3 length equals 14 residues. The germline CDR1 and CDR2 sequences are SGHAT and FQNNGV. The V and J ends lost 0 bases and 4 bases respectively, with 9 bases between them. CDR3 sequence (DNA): TGTGCCAGCAGCTTAGATGAGTATGTCTATGGCTACACCTTC. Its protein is CASSLDEYVYGYTF.

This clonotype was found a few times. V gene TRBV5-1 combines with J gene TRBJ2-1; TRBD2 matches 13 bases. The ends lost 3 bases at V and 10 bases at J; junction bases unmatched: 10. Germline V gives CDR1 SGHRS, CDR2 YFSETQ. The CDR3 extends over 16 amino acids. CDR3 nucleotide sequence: TGCGCCAGCAGCTGGTCCGGGACTAGCGGGAACCCGGAGCAGTTCTTC. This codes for CASSWSGTSGNPEQFF.

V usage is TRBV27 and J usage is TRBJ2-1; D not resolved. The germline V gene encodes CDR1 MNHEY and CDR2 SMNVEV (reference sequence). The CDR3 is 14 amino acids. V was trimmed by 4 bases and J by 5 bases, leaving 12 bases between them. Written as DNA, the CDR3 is TGTGCCAGCAGTTCCCCCGGACGGAACAATGAGCAGTTCTTC. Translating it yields CASSSPGRNNEQFF.

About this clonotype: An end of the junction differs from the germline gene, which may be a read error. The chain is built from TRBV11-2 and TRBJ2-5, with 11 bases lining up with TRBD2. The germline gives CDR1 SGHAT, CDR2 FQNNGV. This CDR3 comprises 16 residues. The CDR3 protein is CACSLRLAGSGETQYF. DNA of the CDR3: TGTGCCTGCAGCCTCAGACTAGCGGGGAGCGGGGAGACCCAGTACTTC.

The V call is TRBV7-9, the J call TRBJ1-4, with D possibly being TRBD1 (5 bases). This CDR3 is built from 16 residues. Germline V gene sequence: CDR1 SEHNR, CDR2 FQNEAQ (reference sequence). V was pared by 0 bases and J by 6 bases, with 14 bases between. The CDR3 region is CASSLARTRADEKLFF. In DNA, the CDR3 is TGTGCCAGCAGCTTAGCAAGGACAAGGGCGGATGAAAAACTGTTTTTT. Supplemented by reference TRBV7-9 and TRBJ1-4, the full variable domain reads DTGVSQNPRHKITKRGQNVTFRCDPISEHNRLYWYRQTLGQGPEFLTYFQNEAQLEKSRLLSDRFSAERPKGSFSTLEIQRTEQGDSAMYLCASSLARTRADEKLFFGSGTQLSVL.

The CDR3 loop is CASSLLGDLSPYEQYF. As DNA, the CDR3 is TGTGCCAGCAGCTTACTCGGCGACCTCTCGCCCTACGAGCAGTACTTC. The V and J genes are TRBV7-9 and TRBJ2-7; D remains ambiguous. The CDR3 is made up of 16 amino acids. Germline V gives CDR1 SEHNR, CDR2 FQNEAQ (reference sequence). Between the trimmed V and J ends, which lost 2 bases and 2 bases, there was a span of 16 bases.

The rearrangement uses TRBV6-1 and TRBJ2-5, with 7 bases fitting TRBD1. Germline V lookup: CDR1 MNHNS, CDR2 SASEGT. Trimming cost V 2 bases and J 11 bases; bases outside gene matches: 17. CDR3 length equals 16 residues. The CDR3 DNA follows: TGTGCCAGCAGTGAATGGGACAGAGTATCGTGGGGGAAGCAGTACTTC. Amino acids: CASSEWDRVSWGKQYF.

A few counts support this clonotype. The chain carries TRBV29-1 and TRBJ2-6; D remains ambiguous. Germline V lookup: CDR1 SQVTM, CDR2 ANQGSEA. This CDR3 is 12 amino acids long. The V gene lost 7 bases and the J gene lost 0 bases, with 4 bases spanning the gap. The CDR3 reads CSADSGANVLTF. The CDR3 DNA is TGCAGCGCCGACTCTGGGGCCAACGTCCTGACTTTC.

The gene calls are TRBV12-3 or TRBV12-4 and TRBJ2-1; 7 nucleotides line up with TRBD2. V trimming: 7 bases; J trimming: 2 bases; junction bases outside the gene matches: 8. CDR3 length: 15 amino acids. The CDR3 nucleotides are TGTGCCAGCACTTACTCTAGCGGTCCCTACAATGAGCAGTTCTTC. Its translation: CASTYSSGPYNEQFF.

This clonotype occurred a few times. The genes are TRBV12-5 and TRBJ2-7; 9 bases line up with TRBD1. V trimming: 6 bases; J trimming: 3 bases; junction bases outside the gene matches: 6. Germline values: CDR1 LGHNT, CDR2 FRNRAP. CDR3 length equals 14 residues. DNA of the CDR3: TGTGCTAGTGGCACGACAGGGGGGGACTACGAGCAGTACTTC. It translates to CASGTTGGDYEQYF.

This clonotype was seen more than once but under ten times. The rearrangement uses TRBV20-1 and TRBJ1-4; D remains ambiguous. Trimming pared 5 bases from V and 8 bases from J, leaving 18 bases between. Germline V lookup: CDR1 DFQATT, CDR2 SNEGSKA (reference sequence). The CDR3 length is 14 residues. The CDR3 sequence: CSAGTGSRGEKLFF. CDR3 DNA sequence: TGCAGTGCTGGAACCGGGTCCCGGGGAGAAAAACTGTTTTTT.

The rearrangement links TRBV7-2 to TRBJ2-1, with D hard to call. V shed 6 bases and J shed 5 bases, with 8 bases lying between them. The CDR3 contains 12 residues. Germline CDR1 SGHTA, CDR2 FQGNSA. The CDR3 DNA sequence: TGTGCCAGCAGTCTGGCGAACAATGAGCAGTTCTTC. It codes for CASSLANNEQFF.

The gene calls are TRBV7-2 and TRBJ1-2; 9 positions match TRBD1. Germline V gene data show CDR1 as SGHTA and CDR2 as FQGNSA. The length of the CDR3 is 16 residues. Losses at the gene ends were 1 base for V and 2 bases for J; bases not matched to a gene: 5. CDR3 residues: CASSLGRDRVNYGYTF. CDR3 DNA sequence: TGTGCCAGCAGCTTAGGCCGGGACAGGGTGAACTATGGCTACACCTTC.

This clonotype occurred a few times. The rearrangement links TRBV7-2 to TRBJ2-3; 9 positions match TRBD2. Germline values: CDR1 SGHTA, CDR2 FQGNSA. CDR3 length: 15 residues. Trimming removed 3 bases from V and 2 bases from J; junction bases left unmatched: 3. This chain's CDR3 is CASSLGLAFTDTQYF. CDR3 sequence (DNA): TGTGCCAGCAGCTTGGGACTAGCCTTCACAGATACGCAGTATTTT.

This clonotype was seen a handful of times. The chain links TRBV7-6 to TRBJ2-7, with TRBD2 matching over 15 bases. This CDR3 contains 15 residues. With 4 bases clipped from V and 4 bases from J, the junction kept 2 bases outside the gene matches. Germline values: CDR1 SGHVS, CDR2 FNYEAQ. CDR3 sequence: CASSSGTSGGYEQYF. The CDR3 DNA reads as TGTGCCAGCAGCTCCGGGACTAGCGGGGGGTACGAGCAGTACTTC.

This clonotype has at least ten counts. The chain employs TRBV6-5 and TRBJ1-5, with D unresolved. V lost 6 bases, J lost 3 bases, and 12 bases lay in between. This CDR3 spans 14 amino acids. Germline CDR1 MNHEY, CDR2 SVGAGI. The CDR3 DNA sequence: TGTGCCAGCAGGGAACGGGAGAACAATCAGCCCCAGCATTTT. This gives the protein CASRERENNQPQHF.

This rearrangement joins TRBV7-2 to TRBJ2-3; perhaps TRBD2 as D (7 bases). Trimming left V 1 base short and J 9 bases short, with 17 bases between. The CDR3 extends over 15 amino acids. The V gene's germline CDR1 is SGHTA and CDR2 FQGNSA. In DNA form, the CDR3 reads TGTGCCAGCAGCTTAGATCCAGGGGAGGGCCGAACGCAGTATTTT. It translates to CASSLDPGEGRTQYF.

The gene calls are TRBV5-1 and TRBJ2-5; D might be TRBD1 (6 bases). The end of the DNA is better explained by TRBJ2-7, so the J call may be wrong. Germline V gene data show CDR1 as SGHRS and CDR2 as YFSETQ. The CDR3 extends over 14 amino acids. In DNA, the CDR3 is TGCGCCAGCAGAGTGACGACAGGAACCTACGAGCAGTACTTC. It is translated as CASRVTTGTYEQYF.

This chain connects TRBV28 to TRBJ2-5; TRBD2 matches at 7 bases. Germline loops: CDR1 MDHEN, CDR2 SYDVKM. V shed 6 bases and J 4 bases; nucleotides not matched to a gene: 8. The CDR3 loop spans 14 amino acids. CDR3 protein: CASRGTRGGETQYF. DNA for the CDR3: TGTGCCAGCAGGGGGACCCGCGGGGGAGAGACCCAGTACTTC.

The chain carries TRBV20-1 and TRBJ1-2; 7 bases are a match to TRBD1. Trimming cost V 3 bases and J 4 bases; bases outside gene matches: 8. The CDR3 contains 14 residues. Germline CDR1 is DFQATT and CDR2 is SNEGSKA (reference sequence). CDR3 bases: TGCAGTGCTAGTAGGGACAGAGAATCCTATGGCTACACCTTC. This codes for CSASRDRESYGYTF.

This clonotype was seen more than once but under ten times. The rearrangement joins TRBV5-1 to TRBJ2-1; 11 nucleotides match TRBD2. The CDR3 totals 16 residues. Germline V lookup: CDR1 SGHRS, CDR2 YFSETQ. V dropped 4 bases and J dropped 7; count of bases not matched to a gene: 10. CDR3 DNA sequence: TGCGCCAGCAGCCCAGAGGTAGCGGGGGGGCAGAATGAGCAGTTCTTC. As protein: CASSPEVAGGQNEQFF.

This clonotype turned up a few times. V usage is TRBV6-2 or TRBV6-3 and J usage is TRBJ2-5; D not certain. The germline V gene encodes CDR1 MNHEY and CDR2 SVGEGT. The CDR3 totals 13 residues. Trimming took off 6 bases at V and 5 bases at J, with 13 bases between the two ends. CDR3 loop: CASSHPYVETQYF. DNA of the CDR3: TGTGCCAGCAGCCACCCCTACGTTGAGACCCAGTACTTC.

The chain's CDR3 is CSVEVAGSYNEQYF. The CDR3 nucleotides are TGCAGCGTTGAGGTGGCTGGCTCCTACAATGAGCAGTACTTC. The chain carries TRBV29-1 and TRBJ2-1, with D uncertain. The assigned J gene may be wrong: the sequence end matches TRBJ2-7 better. Looked up from germline, CDR1 is SQVTM and CDR2 is ANQGSEA. The CDR3 is 14 residues long.

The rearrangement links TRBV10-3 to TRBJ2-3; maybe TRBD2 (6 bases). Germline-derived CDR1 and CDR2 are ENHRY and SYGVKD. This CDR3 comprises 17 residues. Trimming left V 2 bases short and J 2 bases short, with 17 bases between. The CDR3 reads CAISEVRKAGSTDTQYF. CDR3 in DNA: TGTGCCATCAGTGAGGTCCGGAAAGCGGGCTCCACAGATACGCAGTATTTT.

The CDR3 sequence is CASSFLAGGDEQFF. The CDR3 DNA reads as TGTGCCAGCAGTTTCCTAGCGGGAGGGGATGAGCAGTTCTTC. The chain joins TRBV12-3 or TRBV12-4 to TRBJ2-1; TRBD2 matches 12 bases. There are 14 residues in the CDR3. V trimming: 3 bases; J trimming: 8 bases; junction bases outside the gene matches: 2.